This passage covers 6 T cell receptor beta chains from one sample sequenced in a study of blood T cell repertoires in COVID-19. Generated by immunoSEQ multiplex PCR, the TCRdb table keeps only in-frame clones and is missing some. This table holds under 40,000 clones, almost 80% found once. The sequencing input was peripheral blood. The receptors here all came from a woman in her fifties or sixties with acute or convalescent COVID-19.

This clone came up a few times. The J gene is TRBJ1-2, the V gene TRBV28, with D possibly TRBD1 on 6 matching bases. From germline, CDR1 is MDHEN and CDR2 SYDVKM. The V end lost 1 base, the J end lost 4 bases, and 10 bases lay between the germline ends. CDR3 length equals 14 residues. CDR3: CASSLSQGSYGYTF. CDR3 DNA: TGTGCCAGCAGTTTATCCCAGGGGTCCTATGGCTACACCTTC.

This chain uses TRBV6-1 with TRBJ1-1; D gene uncertain. The CDR3 contains 16 residues. V dropped 0 bases and J dropped 3 bases, with 14 bases sitting between them. Germline V CDR1 and CDR2: MNHNS, SASEGT. The CDR3 region is CASSEALRGLDTEAFF. The CDR3 nucleotides read TGTGCCAGCAGTGAAGCGCTTCGGGGTCTCGACACTGAAGCTTTCTTT.

V gene TRBV4-1 combines with J gene TRBJ2-5; 12 positions agree with TRBD2. CDR1 is MGHRA, CDR2 YSYEKL, per germline. The J segment lost 5 bases and the V segment lost 0 bases, leaving 7 bases of the junction unmatched. The CDR3 totals 17 residues. CDR3 coding DNA: TGCGCCAGCAGCCAAGATCTAGCGGGGGGGCAGCTGGAGACCCAGTACTTC. Protein product: CASSQDLAGGQLETQYF.

The rearrangement uses TRBV5-8 and TRBJ2-3, with 7 bases aligning to TRBD2. J lost 12 bases, V lost 0 bases, and 16 bases had no gene match. The germline CDR1 and CDR2 sequences are SGHTS and YDEGEE. The CDR3 totals 16 residues. DNA of the CDR3: TGTGCCAGCAGCTTGGGTAGCGGGCAGACCCGACGCTATCAGTATTTT. Translating gives CASSLGSGQTRRYQYF. Looking up the rest from reference TRBV5-8 and TRBJ2-3 gives the full variable domain: EAGVTQSPTHLIKTRGQQATLRCSPISGHTSVYWYQQALGLGLQFLLWYDEGEERNRGNFPPRFSGRQFPNYSSELNVNALELEDSALYLCASSLGSGQTRRYQYFGPGTRLTVL.

V usage is TRBV28 and J usage is TRBJ1-1; D is possibly TRBD1 (6 bases). The CDR3 is 13 residues long. V gave up 3 bases and J gave up 5 bases, with 10 bases separating them. CDR1 MDHEN and CDR2 SYDVKM come from the germline V gene. The CDR3 coding sequence is TGTGCCAGCAGTTTGCAGGGGCGAACTGAAGCTTTCTTT. The encoded protein is CASSLQGRTEAFF.

This clone has a handful of counts. The rearrangement links TRBV5-1 to TRBJ2-3; D ambiguous. The CDR3 is 12 amino acids. CDR1 is SGHRS and CDR2 is YFSETQ in the germline V gene. V lost 1 base and J 6 bases, leaving 6 bases between the germline ends. This CDR3 is CASSLTGDTQYF. The CDR3 DNA follows: TGCGCCAGCAGCTTGACCGGGGATACGCAGTATTTT.